This is a list of T cell receptor beta chains from one sample in a study of cytomegalovirus exposure and HLA in healthy donors. TCRdb's copy holds only in-frame clones and misses some; the assay was immunoSEQ multiplex PCR. The data show over 200,000 clones, with 88% seen just once and about 3% held by the top ten. Sample: PBMCs. The receptors derive from a woman aged 18-29 years in good health and CMV-seronegative. Each CDR3 is given with its conserved first and last residue. D genes are given only for firm matches. Clone size is stated in some rows and not others, as once, few, many or a class when expanded.

>TRBV30|TRBD1|-|TRBJ2-5
TGTGCCTGGAGTGCTGGACAGGGGCAAGAGACCCAGTACTTC
CAWSAGQGQETQYF
>TRBV29-1|TRBD1|-|TRBJ1-1
TGCAGCGCGGGACAGACGAACACTGAAGCTTTCTTT
CSAGQTNTEAFF
>TRBV7-9|TRBD2|-|TRBJ2-2
TGTGCCAGCTTTAAGAGCGGGACTGCGAACACCGGGGAGCTGTTTTTT
CASFKSGTANTGELFF
>TRBV6-1|-|once|TRBJ1-4
TGTGCCAGCAGTGAAGGCACATCGGGGGAAAAACTGTTTTTT
CASSEGTSGEKLFF
>TRBV29-1|TRBD1|-|TRBJ2-2
TGCAGCGTCGGGACAGGGGCTGGGGAGCTGTTTTTT
CSVGTGAGELFF
>TRBV6-8|-|-|TRBJ2-7
TGTGCCAGCAGTTACCGGTACGAGCAGTACTTC
CASSYRYEQYF
>TRBV4-1|-|-|TRBJ1-5
TGCGCCAGCAGCCAAGAGGGCAGGGGCAGTCAGCCCCAGCATTTT
CASSQEGRGSQPQHF
>TRBV28|-|-|TRBJ1-1
TGTGCCAGCAGTTTCGGGGGAACCACTGAAGCTTTCTTT
CASSFGGTTEAFF
>TRBV4-1|-|-|TRBJ1-4
TGCGCCAGCAGCCAAGTAGGTGGATCAGGGGAAAAACTGTTTTTT
CASSQVGGSGEKLFF
>TRBV19|TRBD1|-|TRBJ2-2
TGTGCCAGTGGACAGGGGGATGCCGGGGAGCTGTTTTTT
CASGQGDAGELFF
>TRBV23-1|TRBD1|-|TRBJ2-1
TGCGCCAGCAGTCATGACCCAACGACAGGGTTTGTCGTCAATGAGCAGTTCTTC
CASSHDPTTGFVVNEQFF
>TRBV25-1|-|-|TRBJ2-5
TGTGCCAGCAGGGGCGTGGGGAAAGGGGGGACCCAGTACTTC
CASRGVGKGGTQYF
>TRBV29-1|TRBD1|-|TRBJ1-2
TGCAGCGCCCTTGGGACAGGGGCCTATGGCTACACCTTC
CSALGTGAYGYTF
>TRBV7-2|-|-|TRBJ2-5
TGTGCCAGCAGCTTGCGGGGGCGGGGTACGGAGACCCAGTACTTC
CASSLRGRGTETQYF
>TRBV28|-|-|TRBJ1-5
TGTGCCAGCAGTTCAACAGGGTACAATCAGCCCCAGCATTTT
CASSSTGYNQPQHF
>TRBV7-2|TRBD1|few|TRBJ1-2
TGTGCCAGCAGCTACCCGACAGGGGAATATGGCTACACCTTC
CASSYPTGEYGYTF
>TRBV5-1|-|-|TRBJ2-3
TGCGCCAGCAGCTTGGGAAATGGGGCAGCCACAGATACGCAGTATTTT
CASSLGNGAATDTQYF
>TRBV4-2|TRBD2|-|TRBJ2-2
TGTGCCAGCAGCCCCCTCCTAGCGGGAGGCGACACCGGGGAGCTGTTTTTT
CASSPLLAGGDTGELFF
>TRBV28|-|-|TRBJ2-4
TGTGCCAGCAGTTTATTCCCCCGCAGGGCGGAGAACATTCAGTACTTC
CASSLFPRRAENIQYF
>TRBV19|-|-|TRBJ2-6
TGTGCCAGTAGCAGCGGGTGGTCTGGGGCCAACGTCCTGACTTTC
CASSSGWSGANVLTF
>TRBV18|TRBD1|-|TRBJ1-3
TGTGCCAGCTCACCACTATATTCCGGGACAGGGGCTGGAAACACCATATATTTT
CASSPLYSGTGAGNTIYF
>TRBV27|-|-|TRBJ2-1
TGTGCCAGCAAGGAACAGGACGACAATGAGCAGTTCTTC
CASKEQDDNEQFF
>TRBV28|-|-|TRBJ2-7
TGTGCCAGCAGTTTATCAGGGTCACCCGCCTTATACGAGCAGTACTTC
CASSLSGSPALYEQYF
>TRBV6-6|TRBD2|once|TRBJ2-7
TGTGCCAGTTTCGGGACTAGCGGAGGGGGGGTGCGGTACTTC
CASFGTSGGGVRYF
>TRBV10-2|-|-|TRBJ2-7
TGCGCCAGCAGTGACCCTGGACTTCCCCGGGACGAGCAGTACTTC
CASSDPGLPRDEQYF
>TRBV27|-|-|TRBJ1-5
TGTGCCAGCAGTTTAAGGGGTACAGATCAAAATCAGCCCCAGCATTTT
CASSLRGTDQNQPQHF